This record concerns one T cell receptor (beta chain) sequence. Its antigen is not known. The sample originates from a study of Graves' ophthalmopathy and Graves' hyperthyroidism. Study-level findings and limits: Its predictions of ophthalmopathy progression gave the model 70.59% sensitivity and roughly 72% specificity.

Amplification of the TCR beta CDR3 regions used RNA transcripts (as template). HTBI-primed RT-PCR formed the first round, and a multiplex PCR formed the second. From the multiplex PCR reads, TCRdb called clonotypes with MiXCR, one entry per CDR3 protein. The sample lists about 740,000 distinct CDR3 sequences; approximately 40% were seen once. The germline V and J ends were trimmed by 4 bases and 5 bases, with 11 bases remaining between them. From germline, CDR1 is MNHEY and CDR2 SMNVEV (reference sequence). The CDR3 has 13 residues. The chain couples TRBV27 to TRBJ2-5; the D is unclear. The sample was peripheral blood. The TCR sequence derives from an adult man with Graves' ophthalmopathy. In DNA form, the CDR3 reads TGTGCCAGCAGTTCCCCCCTAGGGGAGACCCAGTACTTC. It yields the protein CASSSPLGETQYF.